This entry lists 20 T cell receptor beta chains sequenced from one sample in a study of T cell repertoires in cytomegalovirus infection. These receptors' targets are unknown. One entry per CDR3 protein results from TCRdb running MiXCR on the reads. The sample has 570,000 or so distinct CDR3 sequences; about 40% are singletons. Sequences were derived from cultured PBMCs, sampled from culture after CMV antigen stimulation. These receptors were obtained from a human donor in good health (CMV status not recorded). Some clones in this sample may be carry-over from other donors' samples.

This clonotype was detected only a few times. This chain links TRBV7-6 with TRBJ1-6; D call uncertain. The germline gives CDR1 SGHVS, CDR2 FNYEAQ. The CDR3 length is 14 residues. Trimming shortened V by 7 bases and J by 6 bases, and 13 bases separated the two germline ends. For the CDR3, the DNA is TGTGCCAGCAAACCGGGAGGGAGTAATTCACCCCTCCACTTT. The encoded protein is CASKPGGSNSPLHF.

This chain uses TRBV7-4 with TRBJ2-7; D is unclear. Trimming left V 5 bases short and J 8 bases short, with 13 bases between. Germline V CDR1 and CDR2: SGHVT, SQSDAQ. The length of the CDR3 is 12 residues. CDR3 amino acids: CASSPYPVKQYF. The CDR3 DNA reads as TGTGCCAGCAGCCCATACCCTGTTAAGCAGTACTTC.

This clonotype was recorded many times. V and J are TRBV7-2 and TRBJ2-3, with a possible D match to TRBD1 (5 bases). Germline CDR1 SGHTA, CDR2 FQGNSA. CDR3 length equals 14 residues. Trimming cost V 6 bases and J 0 bases, with 10 bases left between them. The chain's CDR3 is CASSRQFSTDTQYF. CDR3 bases: TGTGCCAGCAGTCGACAGTTTAGCACAGATACGCAGTATTTT.

This clonotype was detected many times. CDR3 in DNA: TGTGCCAGCAGCTTGGGACTAGCGGAGTACAATGAGCAGTTCTTC. Encoded protein: CASSLGLAEYNEQFF. This sequence joins TRBV11-2 and TRBJ2-1; 11 bases match TRBD2. The CDR3 spans 15 residues. CDR1 is SGHAT and CDR2 is FQNNGV in the germline V gene. The junction had 2 bases not matched to a gene; V was cut back by 3 bases and J by 4 bases.

In nucleotides, the CDR3 is TGTGCCAGCAGCAGCGGACTAGTAGGGTGGTCAACTGAAGCTTTCTTT. It codes for CASSSGLVGWSTEAFF. The chain couples TRBV7-2 to TRBJ1-1, with D unclear. The CDR3 totals 16 residues. The germline V and J ends were trimmed by 5 bases and 5 bases, with 21 bases remaining between them. Germline assignment: CDR1 SGHTA and CDR2 FQGNSA.

This clonotype was detected a few times. The V call is TRBV6-1, the J call TRBJ1-5; D possibly corresponds to TRBD1 (6 bases). Trimming cost V 6 bases and J 3 bases, with 12 bases left between them. This CDR3 is 14 amino acids long. The germline V gene encodes CDR1 MNHNS and CDR2 SASEGT. The CDR3 coding sequence is TGTGCCAGCAGGATGACAGGCGCCAATCAGCCCCAGCATTTT. Protein product: CASRMTGANQPQHF.

The DNA of the CDR3 is TGTGCCATCAGTGGATGGACAGGGGGGACGTTTAGCTCCTACGAGCAGTACTTC. Translating it yields CAISGWTGGTFSSYEQYF. This chain uses TRBV10-3 with TRBJ2-7; 10 bases are a match to TRBD1. Trimming cost V 4 bases and J 0 bases; bases outside gene matches: 12. This CDR3 is 18 amino acids long. Germline V CDR1 and CDR2: ENHRY, SYGVKD.

The rearrangement links TRBV19 to TRBJ1-2; no reliable D call. The CDR3 totals 13 residues. CDR1 is LNHDA and CDR2 is SQIVND in the germline V gene (reference sequence). V lost 3 bases and J 0 bases, leaving 5 bases between the germline ends. CDR3 DNA: TGTGCCAGTAGTATTACTCCTAACTATGGCTACACCTTC. Its protein product is CASSITPNYGYTF. Together with reference TRBV19 and TRBJ1-2, the CDR3 gives the full variable domain: DGGITQSPKYLFRKEGQNVTLSCEQNLNHDAMYWYRQDPGQGLRLIYYSQIVNDFQKGDIAEGYSVSREKKESFPLTVTSAQKNPTAFYLCASSITPNYGYTFGSGTRLTVV.

The chain links TRBV7-2 to TRBJ2-7; 7 nucleotides line up with TRBD2. CDR1 is SGHTA and CDR2 is FQGNSA in the germline V gene. The V segment lost 4 bases and the J segment 6 bases; nucleotides outside the gene matches: 6. This CDR3 has 13 residues. CDR3 loop: CASSSQAGTEQYF. DNA for the CDR3: TGTGCCAGCAGCTCTCAAGCGGGGACCGAGCAGTACTTC.

The chain joins TRBV12-3 or TRBV12-4 to TRBJ1-2; TRBD1 is a possible D gene (6 bases). There are 17 residues in the CDR3. Trimming took 6 bases from V and 4 from J, leaving 24 bases between them. As DNA, the CDR3 is TGTGCCAGCAGCCGGACAGCCGGTTCTCTTCTCGGCTATGGCTACACCTTC. It encodes CASSRTAGSLLGYGYTF.

This chain links TRBV3-1 with TRBJ1-3, with D unclear. V lost 2 bases and J lost 0, with 11 bases in between. This CDR3 has 16 amino acids. The V gene's germline CDR1 is LGHDT and CDR2 YNNKEL (reference sequence). CDR3 in amino acids: CASSQPAWFSGNTIYF. CDR3 coding DNA: TGTGCCAGCAGCCAACCCGCGTGGTTCTCTGGAAACACCATATATTTT.

The chain uses TRBV19 and TRBJ2-7; 7 positions match TRBD1. The V gene end was trimmed by 5 bases and the J gene end by 2 bases; junction bases not matched to a gene: 9. This CDR3 has 15 amino acids. CDR1 and CDR2 from the germline V gene are LNHDA and SQIVND (reference sequence). Here the CDR3 reads CASSVRDRVTYEQYF. In DNA, the CDR3 is TGTGCCAGTAGTGTCCGAGACAGGGTTACCTACGAGCAGTACTTC. Looking up the rest from reference TRBV19 and TRBJ2-7 gives the full variable domain: DGGITQSPKYLFRKEGQNVTLSCEQNLNHDAMYWYRQDPGQGLRLIYYSQIVNDFQKGDIAEGYSVSREKKESFPLTVTSAQKNPTAFYLCASSVRDRVTYEQYFGPGTRLTVT.

J is TRBJ1-1 and V is TRBV6-5; D is perhaps TRBD1 (5 bases). The V gene's germline CDR1 is MNHEY and CDR2 SVGAGI. The CDR3 totals 14 residues. The V gene lost 2 bases and the J gene lost 11 bases, with 18 bases spanning the gap. CDR3 in amino acids: CASSYESGPARAFF. The CDR3 nucleotides read TGTGCCAGCAGTTACGAGTCAGGGCCAGCGAGGGCTTTCTTT.

This clonotype was recorded many times. The chain joins TRBV12-3 or TRBV12-4 to TRBJ2-6, with a tentative D call TRBD1 (6 bases). The CDR3 spans 15 residues. The V end was cut by 6 bases, the J end by 2 bases, with 11 bases between. The chain's CDR3 is CASSLSGAGANVLTF. The DNA of the CDR3 is TGTGCCAGCAGCTTATCAGGGGCTGGGGCCAACGTCCTGACTTTC.

The chain uses TRBV28 and TRBJ2-7; 7 bases are a match to TRBD2. The V and J ends lost 5 bases and 3 bases, in that order; junction bases with no gene match: 10. Germline CDR1 is MDHEN and CDR2 is SYDVKM. The CDR3 contains 15 residues. This CDR3 reads CASSGAGEVRYEQYF. CDR3 bases: TGTGCCAGCAGTGGGGCGGGAGAAGTCCGCTACGAGCAGTACTTC.

This clonotype came up many times. CDR3 sequence (DNA): TGTGCCAGCAGCTTAGCGCTGGTTCGCACAGATACGCAGTATTTT. Protein sequence: CASSLALVRTDTQYF. The rearrangement links TRBV7-2 to TRBJ2-3, with D unresolved. CDR1 and CDR2 (germline): SGHTA, FQGNSA. The ends were cut back, 0 bases at V and 1 base at J, with 8 bases in the middle. The CDR3 consists of 15 residues.

This clonotype has more than one count but fewer than ten. This rearrangement joins TRBV28 to TRBJ2-2; no firm D call. The CDR3 sequence is 15 residues long. V lost 10 bases and J 1 base, leaving 16 bases between the germline ends. Looked up from germline, CDR1 is MDHEN and CDR2 is SYDVKM. In DNA, the CDR3 is TGTGCCACCCACCCCTCGACGGGGAACACCGGGGAGCTGTTTTTT. It encodes CATHPSTGNTGELFF.

This clonotype was recorded at least ten times. This chain connects TRBV7-2 to TRBJ2-7; TRBD2 is a possible D gene (6 bases). Per germline, CDR1 SGHTA and CDR2 FQGNSA. The CDR3 is 17 amino acids. V lost 5 bases and J lost 7, with 27 bases in between. The CDR3 protein is CASSGSPGVAAFGEQYF. The CDR3 DNA reads TGTGCCAGCAGCGGTAGCCCCGGGGTAGCGGCTTTCGGGGAGCAGTACTTC.

This clonotype turned up a few times. The chain is built from TRBV7-2 and TRBJ2-1, with TRBD2 matching 7 bases. The CDR3 has 15 amino acids. Per the germline V gene, CDR1 is SGHTA and CDR2 is FQGNSA. The V segment lost 3 bases and the J segment 7 bases; nucleotides outside the gene matches: 9. CDR3 bases: TGTGCCAGCAGCTTTTCCGCGGGAGAGGGTAATGAGCAGTTCTTC. Its translation is CASSFSAGEGNEQFF.

This clonotype has only a few counts. The chain links TRBV7-2 to TRBJ1-2, with 8 bases identical to TRBD1. The CDR3 totals 16 residues. Germline loops: CDR1 SGHTA, CDR2 FQGNSA. The trim removed 7 bases at V and 7 bases at J, leaving 17 bases unmatched. In DNA form, the CDR3 reads TGTGCCAGCACACAACAGGGGGGAGGGATCAGCTTTGGCTACACCTTC. Amino acid sequence: CASTQQGGGISFGYTF.